This TCR beta chain was profiled in a study of human T cells and chemical hapten exposure. In its sample, this clonotype was seen many times. As for time point: patch test 3, about 24 weeks after DPC sensitization. Treatment here: therapeutic diphenylcyclopropenone sensitization with weekly scalp DPC. The CDR3 runs to 13 residues. Germline values: CDR1 DFQATT, CDR2 SNEGSKA (reference sequence). V dropped 7 bases and J dropped 5; count of bases not matched to a gene: 8. TCRdb processed the RACE reads anew with MiXCR; each CDR3 protein has one entry. The table shows under 200,000 distinct CDR3 sequences, with about 27% occurring only once.

Sequences were derived from whole blood, sampled in connection with sensitization to the hapten diphenylcyclopropenone (DPC). This clonotype originated in a woman between 18 and 29 years old with alopecia areata. Some clones in this sample may be carry-over from other donors' samples. The chain combines TRBV20-1 with TRBJ1-1; 9 nucleotides agree with TRBD1. In nucleotides, the CDR3 is TGCAGTGGGCCACCGGGACAGGGTACTGAAGCTTTCTTT. Its translation: CSGPPGQGTEAFF.